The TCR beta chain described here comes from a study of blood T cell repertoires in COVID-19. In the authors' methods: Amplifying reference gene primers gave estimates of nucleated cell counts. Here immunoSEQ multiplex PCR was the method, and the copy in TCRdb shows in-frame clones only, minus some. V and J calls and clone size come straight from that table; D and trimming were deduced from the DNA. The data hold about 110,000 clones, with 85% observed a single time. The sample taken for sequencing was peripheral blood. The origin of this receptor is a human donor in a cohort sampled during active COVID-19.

The CDR3 reads CAWRAGGAMGTQYF. The CDR3 DNA reads as TGTGCCTGGAGAGCGGGGGGGGCCATGGGTACGCAGTATTTT. This sequence joins TRBV30 and TRBJ2-3, with 10 bases lining up with TRBD2. The J segment lost 8 bases and the V segment lost 3 bases, leaving 8 bases of the junction unmatched. Germline loops: CDR1 GTSNPN, CDR2 SVGIG (reference sequence). The length of the CDR3 is 14 residues.